Listed here are 27 T cell receptor beta chains from one sample, sequenced in a study of identical twins. TCRdb reprocessed the 5' RACE reads via MiXCR and lists one record per CDR3 protein. The sample consists of some 760,000 distinct CDR3 sequences, around a sixth of them appearing once. These same records also appear under a second study, on T cells expressing NK-cell markers.

Sequencing was carried out using PBMCs. The receptors derive from a woman aged 18-35 years in good health.

This clonotype was observed at least ten times. This chain joins TRBV5-1 and TRBJ2-3; D remains ambiguous. CDR3 length equals 14 residues. The V and J ends lost 2 bases and 5 bases respectively, with 12 bases between them. Germline values: CDR1 SGHRS, CDR2 YFSETQ. Written as DNA, the CDR3 is TGCGCCAGCAGCTTACTTGCGTACGAAGATACGCAGTATTTT. This translates into CASSLLAYEDTQYF.

The chain joins TRBV6-5 to TRBJ2-3; 9 bases line up with TRBD2. This CDR3 contains 16 residues. CDR1 MNHEY and CDR2 SVGAGI come from the germline V gene. V shed 6 bases, J shed 0 bases, and the junction held 7 bases outside the gene matches. Here the CDR3 reads CASRRRLAASTDTQYF. The CDR3, as DNA: TGTGCCAGCAGGAGACGACTAGCGGCTAGCACAGATACGCAGTATTTT.

This clonotype was detected a few times. The chain is built from TRBV20-1 and TRBJ2-7; possibly TRBD1 or TRBD2 for D (5 bases each). The V gene's germline CDR1 is DFQATT and CDR2 SNEGSKA (reference sequence). The germline V and J ends were trimmed by 3 bases and 3 bases, with 15 bases remaining between them. The CDR3 loop spans 14 amino acids. The CDR3 bases are TGCAGTGCTAGCCCCGGGACGGTTGACTACGAGCAGTACTTC. Amino acid sequence: CSASPGTVDYEQYF.

This clonotype was seen a few times. The V and J genes are TRBV30 and TRBJ2-3, with D tentatively TRBD2 (5 bases). Germline CDR1 GTSNPN, CDR2 SVGIG (reference sequence). The CDR3 sequence is 12 residues long. V lost 4 bases to trimming and J lost 6 bases, with 11 bases between them. The CDR3 bases are TGTGCCTGGACCCCCCAGCGGGATACGCAGTATTTT. Its translation is CAWTPQRDTQYF.

The chain combines TRBV2 with TRBJ1-5, with TRBD1 as a possible D gene (5 bases). The CDR3 consists of 14 residues. Per the germline V gene, CDR1 is SNHLY and CDR2 is FYNNEI. The germline V and J ends were trimmed by 7 bases and 0 bases, with 10 bases remaining between them. CDR3 protein: CASTGGFSNQPQHF. The CDR3 nucleotides are TGTGCCAGCACCGGGGGGTTTAGCAATCAGCCCCAGCATTTT.

This chain joins TRBV15 and TRBJ1-5, with unresolved D. This CDR3 is built from 13 residues. Trimming shortened V by 5 bases and J by 4 bases, and 9 bases separated the two germline ends. Germline CDR1 LNHNV, CDR2 YYDKDF (reference sequence). In DNA form, the CDR3 reads TGTGCCACCAGCGTGAAAGGGAATCAGCCCCAGCATTTT. Translated: CATSVKGNQPQHF.

This clonotype was observed a handful of times. V usage is TRBV7-9 and J usage is TRBJ1-2, with no clear D. The germline V gene encodes CDR1 SEHNR and CDR2 FQNEAQ (reference sequence). Trimming took 0 bases from V and 4 from J, leaving 6 bases between them. The CDR3 has 13 amino acids. The CDR3 region is CASSLAHSYGYTF. CDR3 coding DNA: TGTGCCAGCAGCTTAGCCCACAGCTATGGCTACACCTTC.

This clonotype occurred a few times. J is TRBJ2-1 and V is TRBV12-3 or TRBV12-4, with 16 positions matching TRBD2. The CDR3 is 16 residues long. The V and J ends lost 5 bases and 7 bases, in that order; junction bases with no gene match: 5. CDR3 in DNA: TGTGCCAGCAGTACTGGGACTAGCGGGAGGGCAAATGAGCAGTTCTTC. As protein: CASSTGTSGRANEQFF.

The chain combines TRBV7-9 with TRBJ2-1; possibly TRBD2 for D (6 bases). The CDR3 length is 14 residues. Germline CDR1 reads SEHNR; CDR2 reads FQNEAQ (reference sequence). V dropped 8 bases and J dropped 4 bases, with 15 bases sitting between them. CDR3 nucleotide sequence: TGTGCCAGCTCGGCGACTAGGGAGTACAATGAGCAGTTCTTC. Translated: CASSATREYNEQFF.

This clonotype was counted only a few times. The rearrangement links TRBV6-1 to TRBJ1-1; no definite D call. The CDR3 is 16 residues long. V lost 0 bases to trimming and J lost 6 bases, with 17 bases between them. Germline CDR1 MNHNS, CDR2 SASEGT. CDR3 amino acids: CASSEALNSDLPEAFF. CDR3 DNA: TGTGCCAGCAGTGAAGCGCTCAATTCGGACTTACCTGAAGCTTTCTTT.

This clonotype was seen ten or more times. This sequence joins TRBV5-1 and TRBJ2-2, with 9 nucleotides matching TRBD2. CDR3 size: 15 residues. Trimming cost V 3 bases and J 2 bases; bases outside gene matches: 2. CDR1 and CDR2 from the germline V gene are SGHRS and YFSETQ. The CDR3 DNA reads TGCGCCAGCAGCTGGGGGACTAGCAACACCGGGGAGCTGTTTTTT. Amino acids: CASSWGTSNTGELFF.

There are a few counts of this clonotype. The V call is TRBV24-1, the J call TRBJ2-3, with D tentatively TRBD1 or TRBD2 (5 bases each). V was trimmed by 7 bases and J by 2 bases, leaving 12 bases between them. This CDR3 is 14 amino acids long. CDR1 KGHDR and CDR2 SFDVKD come from the germline V gene. The CDR3 reads CATSEGRDTDTQYF. The CDR3 region has the DNA TGTGCCACCAGCGAGGGACGGGACACAGATACGCAGTATTTT.

This clonotype was recorded a few times. The genes are TRBV14 and TRBJ1-2; 9 bases match TRBD1. Germline V gene sequence: CDR1 SGHDN, CDR2 FVKESK. With V trimmed by 4 bases and J by 4 bases, 7 bases remained unmatched. The length of the CDR3 is 15 residues. The CDR3 reads CASSPTGTGTYGYTF. CDR3 coding DNA: TGTGCCAGCAGCCCAACCGGGACAGGGACCTATGGCTACACCTTC.

The J gene is TRBJ2-7, the V gene TRBV7-2, with 8 bases identical to TRBD1. After removal of 3 bases from V and 6 bases from J, the junction contained 10 bases not matched to a gene. Looked up from germline, CDR1 is SGHTA and CDR2 is FQGNSA. CDR3 length: 15 residues. Here the CDR3 DNA reads TGTGCCAGCAGCTTGTTGGGGACAGGCTCCGGCGAGCAGTACTTC. Translation: CASSLLGTGSGEQYF.

The chain uses TRBV15 and TRBJ2-2; 7 positions agree with TRBD1. Losses at the gene ends were 5 bases for V and 1 base for J; bases not matched to a gene: 10. Germline CDR1 is LNHNV and CDR2 is YYDKDF (reference sequence). This CDR3 has 17 residues. CDR3 residues: CATSPEKRGLNTGELFF. CDR3 bases: TGTGCCACCAGCCCCGAGAAAAGGGGGCTGAACACCGGGGAGCTGTTTTTT.

This clonotype was detected only a few times. The chain uses TRBV9 and TRBJ2-1; 10 bases align to TRBD2. Germline CDR1 and CDR2: SGDLS and YYNGEE. This CDR3 is built from 14 residues. J was trimmed by 15 bases and V by 4 bases; bases with no gene match: 13. For the CDR3, the DNA is TGTGCCAGCAGCCCAACCACGACGGGGACTAGCGTGTTCTTC. It encodes CASSPTTTGTSVFF. Full variable domain (remainder filled in from reference TRBV9 and TRBJ2-1): DSGVTQTPKHLITATGQRVTLRCSPRSGDLSVYWYQQSLDQGLQFLIQYYNGEERAKGNILERFSAQQFPDLHSELNLSSLELGDSALYFCASSPTTTGTSVFFGPGTRLTVL.

The chain recombines TRBV5-1 with TRBJ2-3, with TRBD2 identical over 8 bases. This CDR3 contains 17 residues. Germline CDR1 is SGHRS and CDR2 is YFSETQ. J was trimmed by 4 bases and V by 0 bases; bases with no gene match: 10. This CDR3 reads CASSLAIGGLGADTQYF. CDR3 nucleotide sequence: TGCGCCAGCAGCTTGGCCATCGGGGGACTAGGGGCAGATACGCAGTATTTT.

This clonotype turned up a few times. The V gene is TRBV10-3, the J gene TRBJ2-1, with 9 nucleotides matching TRBD2. CDR1 and CDR2 from the germline V gene are ENHRY and SYGVKD. The ends lost 3 bases at V and 5 bases at J; junction bases unmatched: 8. The CDR3 spans 16 residues. Here the CDR3 DNA reads TGTGCCATCAGTGATCTGACTAGCGGAATACACAATGAGCAGTTCTTC. The encoded protein is CAISDLTSGIHNEQFF.

The chain joins TRBV20-1 to TRBJ2-5, with TRBD2 matching 10 bases. CDR1 is DFQATT and CDR2 is SNEGSKA in the germline V gene (reference sequence). This CDR3 is 14 amino acids long. V trimming: 4 bases; J trimming: 3 bases; junction bases outside the gene matches: 5. The CDR3 sequence is CSAKSAGGKETQYF. In DNA form, the CDR3 reads TGCAGTGCTAAGTCAGCGGGAGGGAAAGAGACCCAGTACTTC.

In this sample, this clonotype turned up a few times. V and J are TRBV7-9 and TRBJ2-7, with unresolved D. V shed 1 base and J shed 1 base, with 8 bases lying between them. The CDR3 is 14 residues long. The germline V gene encodes CDR1 SEHNR and CDR2 FQNEAQ (reference sequence). The DNA for the CDR3 is TGTGCCAGCAGCTTAGTTCGGGCGTCCTACGAGCAGTACTTC. Residues: CASSLVRASYEQYF.

The chain couples TRBV7-8 to TRBJ2-7; a weak D match, TRBD2 (5 bases). With 2 bases removed from V and 1 base from J, the gap between germline ends came to 15 bases. Germline CDR1 and CDR2: SGHVS and FQNEAQ. CDR3 length equals 16 residues. The CDR3 region has the DNA TGTGCCAGCAGCTTATACGAGCGGTCTTTATCCTACGAGCAGTACTTC. Translating gives CASSLYERSLSYEQYF. Full variable domain (rest looked up from reference TRBV7-8 and TRBJ2-7): GAGVSQSPRYKVAKRGQDVALRCDPISGHVSLFWYQQALGQGPEFLTYFQNEAQLDKSGLPSDRFFAERPEGSVSTLKIQRTQQEDSAVYLCASSLYERSLSYEQYFGPGTRLTVT.

The chain employs TRBV7-9 and TRBJ2-3; tentative D call: TRBD1 (6 bases). Germline CDR1 and CDR2: SEHNR and FQNEAQ (reference sequence). The CDR3 is 15 residues long. Trimming left V 3 bases short and J 6 bases short, with 16 bases between. CDR3 coding DNA: TGTGCCAGCAGCTTCCTCGGACAGCTTCCCGATACGCAGTATTTT. Protein: CASSFLGQLPDTQYF.

This clonotype occurred a few times. V usage is TRBV10-3 and J usage is TRBJ1-2; D ambiguous. The V end was cut by 8 bases, the J end by 4 bases, with 14 bases between. Germline V gene lookup returns CDR1 ENHRY and CDR2 SYGVKD. The CDR3 runs to 13 residues. CDR3 nucleotides: TGTGCCATCTTTCAGGAGCCCCTCTATGGCTACACCTTC. Protein product: CAIFQEPLYGYTF.

This clonotype was seen only a few times. The chain joins TRBV7-9 to TRBJ2-3; D is unclear. Looked up from germline, CDR1 is SEHNR and CDR2 is FQNEAQ (reference sequence). The CDR3 is made up of 15 amino acids. V lost 6 bases, J lost 1 base, and 14 bases lay in between. CDR3 in DNA: TGTGCCAGCAGTAATGGCCGGGTGCGCACAGATACGCAGTATTTT. Its protein product is CASSNGRVRTDTQYF.

V and J are TRBV7-3 and TRBJ2-4; 9 positions agree with TRBD2. Germline V gives CDR1 SGHTA, CDR2 FQGTGA. Trimming removed 2 bases from V and 0 bases from J; junction bases left unmatched: 17. The CDR3 contains 21 residues. DNA of the CDR3: TGTGCCAGCAGCTTATCCAAGCCGTGGCGGGAGGGAACTCTAGCCAAAAACATTCAGTACTTC. Translation gives CASSLSKPWREGTLAKNIQYF.

The chain links TRBV12-5 to TRBJ2-1; 12 bases align to TRBD2. The CDR3 runs 14 residues. V lost 6 bases, J lost 5 bases, and 2 bases stayed unmatched. Germline values: CDR1 LGHNT, CDR2 FRNRAP. The CDR3 protein is CASGGLAGNNEQFF. The CDR3 nucleotides are TGTGCTAGTGGCGGACTAGCGGGGAACAATGAGCAGTTCTTC.

There are a few counts of this clonotype. This rearrangement joins TRBV12-3 or TRBV12-4 to TRBJ2-7, with a weak D call TRBD2 (5 bases). V lost 4 bases and J 7 bases, leaving 8 bases between the germline ends. The CDR3 sequence is 11 residues long. Here the CDR3 DNA reads TGTGCCAGCAGTTGGTGGGAGGAGCAGTACTTC. It encodes CASSWWEEQYF.